This T cell receptor beta chain was identified in a study of T-cell memory formation after mild COVID-19. Study-level background: Each donor largely had its own TCR clusters.

Constant-segment primers were used for 5'RACE, and the resulting TCR alpha and TCR beta cDNA libraries carried sample barcodes and UMIs. TCRdb itself ran the 5' RACE reads through MiXCR, one entry per CDR3 protein. Among some 350,000 distinct CDR3 sequences, 10% to 15% were seen once, and the ten largest hold about a fifth. Study observations and caveats: SARS-CoV-2 specificity of second-wave clones peaking day 37 was unconfirmed.

Only a few counts were recorded for this clonotype. The antigen remains undetermined. This CDR3 is built from 13 residues. Germline lookup yields CDR1 DFQATT and CDR2 SNEGSKA (reference sequence). Trimming removed 3 bases from V and 7 bases from J; junction bases left unmatched: 7. The J gene is TRBJ2-5, the V gene TRBV20-1; TRBD2 matches at 8 bases. The source material was PBMCs or a T cell subset sorted from them (not recorded which). The clonotype originates from a man between 18 and 29 years old who had mild COVID-19 (a few samples of this study predate the infection). Cell type and time point are not known. As DNA, the CDR3 is TGCAGTGCTAGTGGGACTAGGGAGGGGACCCAGTACTTC. Protein sequence: CSASGTREGTQYF.